The 18 T cell receptor beta chains below come from one sample, sequenced in a study of early T cells in non-severe SARS-CoV-2 infection. TCRdb fed the 5' RACE reads into MiXCR, producing one record per CDR3 protein. Among more than 85,000 distinct CDR3 sequences listed, roughly an eighth were seen once. The sample consisted of whole blood, taken at baseline. The receptors stem from an adult who was a healthcare worker with PCR-confirmed SARS-CoV-2 infection or an uninfected control (not recorded which).

This clonotype was found a few times. The chain joins TRBV7-2 to TRBJ2-3; 7 bases fit TRBD2. Germline CDR1 and CDR2: SGHTA and FQGNSA. With V trimmed by 5 bases and J by 4 bases, 15 bases remained unmatched. There are 17 residues in the CDR3. As DNA, the CDR3 is TGTGCCAGCAGCCAGAGCGGGACTTTAAGGTTCGCAGATACGCAGTATTTT. This codes for CASSQSGTLRFADTQYF.

The chain uses TRBV11-1 and TRBJ1-1; TRBD1 might be the D (6 bases). The CDR3 length is 14 residues. Per germline, CDR1 SGHAT and CDR2 FQDESV (reference sequence). Trimming removed 2 bases from V and 8 bases from J, with 15 bases in between. CDR3 nucleotide sequence: TGTGCCAGCAGCTTAACACCTTCAGGGGCCGAAGCTTTCTTT. Protein product: CASSLTPSGAEAFF.

V and J are TRBV6-5 and TRBJ2-5, with 7 nucleotides matching TRBD2. This CDR3 has 15 amino acids. The germline CDR1 and CDR2 sequences are MNHEY and SVGAGI. The trim removed 7 bases at V and 3 bases at J, leaving 11 bases unmatched. CDR3 loop: CASTNPRAGEETQYF. The CDR3 region has the DNA TGTGCCAGCACCAACCCGAGGGCGGGGGAAGAGACCCAGTACTTC.

This clonotype has a count of ten or more. The chain recombines TRBV27 with TRBJ1-2, with 8 bases lining up with TRBD1. This CDR3 is built from 15 residues. From germline, CDR1 is MNHEY and CDR2 SMNVEV (reference sequence). V lost 6 bases, J lost 8 bases, and 14 bases stayed unmatched. This chain's CDR3 is CASSTQTGAAGGYTF. The CDR3 DNA sequence: TGTGCCAGCAGCACTCAGACAGGGGCCGCCGGCGGCTACACCTTC.

The V and J genes are TRBV5-1 and TRBJ2-4; unclear D gene. The germline V gene encodes CDR1 SGHRS and CDR2 YFSETQ. The CDR3 totals 13 residues. Trimming removed 0 bases from V and 6 bases from J, with 7 bases in between. This chain's CDR3 is CASSLETTNIQYF. In nucleotides, the CDR3 is TGCGCCAGCAGCTTGGAAACGACAAACATTCAGTACTTC.

Details on this clonotype: A much larger clone lies a single base off, so this may be a read error. The chain joins TRBV10-3 to TRBJ1-2; D is ambiguous. Germline V gives CDR1 ENHRY, CDR2 SYGVKD. The V end lost 10 bases, the J end lost 2 bases, and 11 bases lay between the germline ends. This CDR3 has 12 amino acids. The CDR3 DNA sequence: TGTGCCACCTCTCCCAACAACTATGGCTACACCTTC. Protein: CATSPNNYGYTF.

This clonotype was picked up a small number of times. The V and J genes are TRBV4-1 and TRBJ2-3; TRBD2 is a possible D gene (5 bases). CDR1 is MGHRA, CDR2 YSYEKL, per germline. The CDR3 is made up of 15 amino acids. Trimming removed 0 bases from V and 2 bases from J, with 9 bases in between. CDR3 sequence: CASSQDRTVTDTQYF. DNA for the CDR3: TGCGCCAGCAGCCAAGACCGGACTGTCACAGATACGCAGTATTTT.

This clonotype was seen ten or more times. V gene TRBV12-5 combines with J gene TRBJ2-2, with D perhaps TRBD2 (6 bases). The CDR3 runs 16 residues. Germline-derived CDR1 and CDR2 are LGHNT and FRNRAP. Trimming cost V 4 bases and J 0 bases, with 12 bases left between them. The CDR3 region is CASGSGLRANTGELFF. The CDR3 bases are TGTGCTAGTGGTTCTGGACTACGAGCGAACACCGGGGAGCTGTTTTTT.

V is TRBV6-5 and J is TRBJ2-7; 7 bases map to TRBD1. The length of the CDR3 is 15 residues. CDR1 MNHEY and CDR2 SVGAGI come from the germline V gene. The ends lost 4 bases at V and 2 bases at J; junction bases unmatched: 8. The CDR3 nucleotides are TGTGCCAGCAGTTCTTCACAGGGGCGCCCCTACGAGCAGTACTTC. This gives the protein CASSSSQGRPYEQYF.

The chain joins TRBV12-3 or TRBV12-4 to TRBJ2-3; D is uncertain. Trimming pared 10 bases from V and 5 bases from J, leaving 13 bases between. This CDR3 comprises 12 residues. CDR3 nucleotides: TGTGCCACCCGGGCCTCGGGAGATACGCAGTATTTT. It yields the protein CATRASGDTQYF.

This clonotype was detected a few times. The chain couples TRBV28 to TRBJ1-6; maybe TRBD1 (5 bases). Trimming removed 3 bases at V and 9 bases at J, with 12 bases between. The CDR3 contains 14 residues. From germline, CDR1 is MDHEN and CDR2 SYDVKM. The CDR3 loop is CASSFQGVSSPLHF. The CDR3 nucleotides are TGTGCCAGCAGTTTTCAAGGGGTTAGTTCACCCCTCCACTTT.

This clonotype has only a few counts. The chain carries TRBV11-2 and TRBJ2-2, with D tentatively TRBD2 (5 bases). Germline values: CDR1 SGHAT, CDR2 FQNNGV. The CDR3 consists of 15 residues. V lost 3 bases, J lost 1 base, and 9 bases lay in between. CDR3 residues: CASSLERMNTGELFF. CDR3 bases: TGTGCCAGCAGCTTGGAGCGGATGAACACCGGGGAGCTGTTTTTT.

This clonotype was observed a handful of times. The genes are TRBV18 and TRBJ2-3, with 11 bases lining up with TRBD2. This CDR3 is 17 amino acids long. Germline CDR1 reads KGHSH; CDR2 reads LQKENI. V lost 4 bases to trimming and J lost 6 bases; unmatched junction nucleotides: 12. CDR3 protein: CASSLSGTSGNGDTQYF. The CDR3 region has the DNA TGTGCCAGCTCACTATCCGGGACTAGCGGTAATGGTGATACGCAGTATTTT.

The sample holds many counts of this clonotype. The rearrangement links TRBV4-1 to TRBJ2-7, with 9 positions matching TRBD1. The CDR3 has 14 amino acids. Losses at the gene ends were 3 bases for V and 3 bases for J; bases not matched to a gene: 3. The V gene's germline CDR1 is MGHRA and CDR2 YSYEKL. The CDR3 sequence: CASSHRDRVYEQYF. CDR3 nucleotide sequence: TGCGCCAGCAGCCACCGGGACAGGGTCTACGAGCAGTACTTC.

The V call is TRBV9, the J call TRBJ2-3; D perhaps matches TRBD1 (5 bases). CDR3 length equals 15 residues. V lost 4 bases and J lost 0, with 12 bases in between. CDR1 and CDR2 (germline): SGDLS, YYNGEE. The CDR3 here is CASSRGHPSTDTQYF. The CDR3 DNA is TGTGCCAGCAGCAGAGGACACCCTAGCACAGATACGCAGTATTTT.

Worth noting for this clonotype: The junction differs from germline at one of its ends, possibly a read error. The CDR3: CASSQVKGYLVF. In DNA form, the CDR3 reads TGTGCCAGCAGCCAAGTGAAAGGTTACCTCGTCTTC. The chain couples TRBV3-1 to TRBJ2-7; D unclear. This CDR3 has 12 amino acids. CDR1 LGHDT and CDR2 YNNKEL come from the germline V gene (reference sequence).

The sample holds a few counts of this clonotype. J is TRBJ1-3 and V is TRBV27, with D possibly matching TRBD1 (5 bases). The CDR3 covers 14 residues. Trimming shortened V by 6 bases and J by 4 bases, and 13 bases separated the two germline ends. Per the germline V gene, CDR1 is MNHEY and CDR2 is SMNVEV (reference sequence). This chain's CDR3 is CASRAGRMGNTIYF. For the CDR3, the DNA is TGTGCCAGCAGGGCGGGGCGGATGGGAAACACCATATATTTT.

Ten or more counts support this clonotype. The chain links TRBV19 to TRBJ1-5; 8 positions agree with TRBD1. CDR1 is LNHDA and CDR2 is SQIVND in the germline V gene (reference sequence). This CDR3 is built from 14 residues. Losses at the gene ends were 5 bases for V and 5 bases for J; bases not matched to a gene: 5. The CDR3 sequence: CASSVDREDQPQHF. In DNA form, the CDR3 reads TGTGCCAGTAGTGTGGACAGGGAGGATCAGCCCCAGCATTTT.